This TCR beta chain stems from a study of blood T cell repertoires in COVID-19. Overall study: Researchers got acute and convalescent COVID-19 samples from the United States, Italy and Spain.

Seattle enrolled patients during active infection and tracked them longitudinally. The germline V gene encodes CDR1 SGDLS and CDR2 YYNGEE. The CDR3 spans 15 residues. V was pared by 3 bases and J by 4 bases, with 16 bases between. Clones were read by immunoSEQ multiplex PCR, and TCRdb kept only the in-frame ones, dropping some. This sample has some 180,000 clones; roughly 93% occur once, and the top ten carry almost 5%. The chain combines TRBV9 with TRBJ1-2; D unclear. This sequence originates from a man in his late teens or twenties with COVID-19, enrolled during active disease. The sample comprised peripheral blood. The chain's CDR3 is CASSALDSLGYGYTF. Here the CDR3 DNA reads TGTGCCAGCAGCGCCCTGGACTCCCTGGGCTATGGCTACACCTTC.